One sample yielded the 21 T cell receptor beta chains listed below, sequenced in a study of cytomegalovirus exposure and HLA in healthy donors. The PCR was carried out with 60 Vbeta primers and 13 Jbeta primers. Libraries were prepared by immunoSEQ multiplex PCR; TCRdb keeps only in-frame clonotypes and omits some of them. The sample lists about 160,000 clones, 80% occurring once. The sample consisted of PBMCs. These receptors originate from a woman aged 45-65 years in good health and CMV-seronegative.

The J gene is TRBJ2-7, the V gene TRBV6-5, with a tentative D call TRBD2 (5 bases). The germline V gene encodes CDR1 MNHEY and CDR2 SVGAGI. CDR3 length: 13 residues. V lost 0 bases to trimming and J lost 9 bases, with 12 bases between them. CDR3 bases: TGTGCCAGCAGTTACTCGGGCGGGCCAGGGCAGTACTTC. Its translation is CASSYSGGPGQYF.

This rearrangement joins TRBV30 to TRBJ1-2, with D possibly matching TRBD1 (6 bases). Germline V CDR1 and CDR2: GTSNPN, SVGIG (reference sequence). Trimming removed 3 bases from V and 5 bases from J, with 13 bases in between. The CDR3 totals 13 residues. The CDR3 sequence is CAWSPRQDYGYTF. The CDR3 region has the DNA TGTGCCTGGAGCCCCAGACAGGATTATGGCTACACCTTC.

The genes are TRBV27 and TRBJ2-5; the match to TRBD1 covers 9 bases. Germline CDR1 is MNHEY and CDR2 is SMNVEV (reference sequence). The CDR3 contains 16 residues. V gave up 9 bases and J gave up 1 base; unmatched junction bases: 12. CDR3 coding DNA: TGTGCCAGTCAAGGGGGACAGGGAAATCCCCAAGAGACCCAGTACTTC. Translated, it gives CASQGGQGNPQETQYF.

The V call is TRBV28, the J call TRBJ2-7, with 7 bases fitting TRBD1. The CDR3 consists of 13 residues. Germline assignment: CDR1 MDHEN and CDR2 SYDVKM. After removal of 6 bases from V and 3 bases from J, the junction contained 5 bases not matched to a gene. CDR3 region: CASREGTVYEQYF. The CDR3 bases are TGTGCCAGCAGAGAAGGGACAGTCTACGAGCAGTACTTC.

Points on this clone: This sample includes further DNA sequences coding for the same CDR3. The chain employs TRBV9 and TRBJ2-7, with a possible D match to TRBD2 (5 bases). Trimming left V 4 bases short and J 0 bases short, with 11 bases between. The length of the CDR3 is 14 residues. In germline, CDR1 is SGDLS, CDR2 YYNGEE. CDR3 amino acids: CASSPLASSYEQYF. CDR3 nucleotides: TGTGCCAGCAGCCCGCTAGCCAGCTCCTACGAGCAGTACTTC.

This clone occurred once. The V call is TRBV28, the J call TRBJ2-1; D is possibly TRBD1 (5 bases). This CDR3 contains 16 residues. The V end lost 6 bases, the J end lost 3 bases, and 18 bases lay between the germline ends. Germline CDR1 reads MDHEN; CDR2 reads SYDVKM. The CDR3 bases are TGTGCCAGCAGCTCTCCCGGAAAGGGGAACTACAATGAGCAGTTCTTC. It translates to CASSSPGKGNYNEQFF.

The chain has TRBV6-4 and TRBJ2-3, with a possible D match to TRBD2 (5 bases). This CDR3 is 14 amino acids long. Germline lookup yields CDR1 MRHNA and CDR2 SNTAGT. The V end lost 2 bases, the J end lost 3 bases, and 9 bases lay between the germline ends. CDR3 loop: CASSDPTRTDTQYF. As DNA, the CDR3 is TGTGCCAGCAGTGACCCAACTAGAACAGATACGCAGTATTTT.

The chain is built from TRBV30 and TRBJ1-2; 7 bases map to TRBD1. J gave up 8 bases and V 0 bases, and 9 bases lay outside the gene matches. The CDR3 totals 14 residues. Looked up from germline, CDR1 is GTSNPN and CDR2 is SVGIG (reference sequence). The CDR3 here is CAWSVRGQDAGYTF. The CDR3 nucleotides read TGTGCCTGGAGTGTACGCGGACAGGATGCGGGCTACACCTTC. Looking up the rest from reference TRBV30 and TRBJ1-2 gives the full variable domain: SQTIHQWPATLVQPVGSPLSLECTVEGTSNPNLYWYRQAAGRGLQLLFYSVGIGQISSEVPQNLSASRPQDRQFILSSKKLLLSDSGFYLCAWSVRGQDAGYTFGSGTRLTVV.

This clone was picked up one time. The V gene is TRBV4-3, the J gene TRBJ2-1, with unresolved D. Germline-derived CDR1 and CDR2 are LGHNA and YSLEER. Trimming left V 3 bases short and J 4 bases short, with 4 bases between. The CDR3 sequence is 12 residues long. As DNA, the CDR3 is TGCGCCAGCAGCCAGAGTTACAATGAGCAGTTCTTC. It is translated as CASSQSYNEQFF.

The count of this clone is one. This chain connects TRBV5-1 to TRBJ2-2, with TRBD2 identical over 10 bases. The J segment lost 0 bases and the V segment lost 2 bases, leaving 1 base of the junction unmatched. There are 16 residues in the CDR3. The germline V gene encodes CDR1 SGHRS and CDR2 YFSETQ. The CDR3 nucleotides are TGCGCCAGCAGCTTAACTAGCGGGACGAACACCGGGGAGCTGTTTTTT. Translation gives CASSLTSGTNTGELFF. Using reference TRBV5-1 and TRBJ2-2 for the parts outside the CDR3, the full variable domain is KAGVTQTPRYLIKTRGQQVTLSCSPISGHRSVSWYQQTPGQGLQFLFEYFSETQRNKGNFPGRFSGRQFSNSRSEMNVSTLELGDSALYLCASSLTSGTNTGELFFGEGSRLTVL.

The chain employs TRBV5-4 and TRBJ2-5; 12 bases match TRBD2. Germline V gives CDR1 SGHNT, CDR2 YYREEE (reference sequence). The CDR3 runs 17 residues. V shed 4 bases and J 2 bases; nucleotides not matched to a gene: 9. The CDR3, as DNA: TGTGCCAGCAGCATTCGACTAGCGGGGGTTCTACAAGAGACCCAGTACTTC. This sequence encodes CASSIRLAGVLQETQYF.

A few counts support this clone. The CDR3 is CASSFMGGTYEQYF. The CDR3 nucleotides are TGTGCCAGCAGTTTTATGGGGGGAACCTACGAGCAGTACTTC. V is TRBV27 and J is TRBJ2-7; D possibly corresponds to TRBD2 (6 bases). This CDR3 is built from 14 residues. The V gene's germline CDR1 is MNHEY and CDR2 SMNVEV (reference sequence). V was shortened by 3 bases and J by 2 bases, with 11 bases between the two germline ends.

The chain is built from TRBV7-2 and TRBJ2-7, with 7 bases identical to TRBD1. Germline V lookup: CDR1 SGHTA, CDR2 FQGNSA. Trimming cost V 6 bases and J 5 bases; bases outside gene matches: 10. This CDR3 spans 14 amino acids. CDR3 loop: CASRPGQIGHEQYF. The CDR3 bases are TGTGCCAGCAGGCCGGGACAGATTGGCCACGAGCAGTACTTC.

The genes are TRBV7-6 and TRBJ1-3; D remains ambiguous. The germline V gene encodes CDR1 SGHVS and CDR2 FNYEAQ. The germline V and J ends were trimmed by 2 bases and 4 bases, with 6 bases remaining between them. The CDR3 length is 13 residues. CDR3 DNA: TGTGCCAGCAGCTTAATCCGGGGAAACACCATATATTTT. Its translation: CASSLIRGNTIYF.

The chain employs TRBV6-5 and TRBJ2-3, with a weak D call TRBD2 (5 bases). Trimming stripped 2 bases from V and 9 bases from J, with 18 bases between. CDR3 length: 15 residues. Germline loops: CDR1 MNHEY, CDR2 SVGAGI. CDR3 coding DNA: TGTGCCAGCAGTTACCAAGCCACCCTAGCCGACACGCAGTATTTT. Translated: CASSYQATLADTQYF.

The V gene is TRBV9, the J gene TRBJ2-5; 7 bases agree with TRBD2. This CDR3 has 15 residues. V dropped 0 bases and J dropped 5; count of bases not matched to a gene: 7. Looked up from germline, CDR1 is SGDLS and CDR2 is YYNGEE. CDR3 amino acids: CASSVGGGIGETQYF. The DNA of the CDR3 is TGTGCCAGCAGCGTAGGGGGGGGGATCGGGGAGACCCAGTACTTC. The whole variable domain, remainder taken from reference TRBV9 and TRBJ2-5, is DSGVTQTPKHLITATGQRVTLRCSPRSGDLSVYWYQQSLDQGLQFLIQYYNGEERAKGNILERFSAQQFPDLHSELNLSSLELGDSALYFCASSVGGGIGETQYFGPGTRLLVL.

The chain recombines TRBV2 with TRBJ1-2; D may be TRBD1 (6 bases). Germline V gives CDR1 SNHLY, CDR2 FYNNEI. The CDR3 totals 16 residues. The V end lost 5 bases, the J end lost 7 bases, and 23 bases lay between the germline ends. CDR3 bases: TGTGCCAGCAGTCTACCTGGGGGGGGGCTATATGGTGGCTACACCTTC. Translation gives CASSLPGGGLYGGYTF. The full variable domain, its missing parts supplied by reference TRBV2 and TRBJ1-2, is EPEVTQTPSHQVTQMGQEVILRCVPISNHLYFYWYRQILGQKVEFLVSFYNNEISEKSEIFDDQFSVERPDGSNFTLKIRSTKLEDSAMYFCASSLPGGGLYGGYTFGSGTRLTVV.

The V gene is TRBV19, the J gene TRBJ2-7; 12 bases fit TRBD2. The CDR3 is 15 residues long. V shed 8 bases and J 2 bases; nucleotides not matched to a gene: 7. The germline CDR1 and CDR2 sequences are LNHDA and SQIVND (reference sequence). The CDR3 spells CASRLAGDLTYEQYF. The DNA of the CDR3 is TGTGCCAGTCGACTAGCGGGGGACCTTACCTACGAGCAGTACTTC.

The rearrangement uses TRBV10-3 and TRBJ1-5; D ambiguous. Germline CDR1 and CDR2: ENHRY and SYGVKD. With 3 bases removed from V and 7 bases from J, the gap between germline ends came to 10 bases. This CDR3 has 13 residues. The CDR3 nucleotides read TGTGCCATCAGTGATCTGCGGGAGCAGCCCCAGCATTTT. It encodes CAISDLREQPQHF.

The chain links TRBV11-3 to TRBJ2-2; 14 nucleotides agree with TRBD2. Germline values: CDR1 SGHNT, CDR2 YENEEA. CDR3 size: 19 residues. J was trimmed by 0 bases and V by 5 bases; bases with no gene match: 8. This CDR3 is CASSPTRTSGGSNTGELFF. In DNA, the CDR3 is TGTGCCAGCAGCCCCACGAGGACTAGCGGGGGGTCGAACACCGGGGAGCTGTTTTTT. The variable domain in full, completed from reference TRBV11-3 and TRBJ2-2, reads EAGVVQSPRYKIIEKKQPVAFWCNPISGHNTLYWYLQNLGQGPELLIRYENEEAVDDSQLPKDRFSAERLKGVDSTLKIQPAELGDSAVYLCASSPTRTSGGSNTGELFFGEGSRLTVL.

The chain uses TRBV29-1 and TRBJ1-1; 7 positions match TRBD1. The junction had 15 bases not matched to a gene; V was cut back by 7 bases and J by 4 bases. Germline V gene lookup returns CDR1 SQVTM and CDR2 ANQGSEA. The CDR3 covers 15 residues. The CDR3 nucleotides read TGCAGCGCGAGGAGAGACAGGGCAGGAGGCACTGAAGCTTTCTTT. Encoded protein: CSARRDRAGGTEAFF.